These 2 T cell receptor beta chains were all obtained from the same sample, sequenced in a study of blood T cell repertoires in COVID-19. Produced via immunoSEQ multiplex PCR; TCRdb's table is partial and in-frame only. Of 140,000 to 150,000 clones in the sample, 88% were seen once. Sequenced: peripheral blood. The receptors shown here come from a man between 70 and 80 years old with acute or convalescent COVID-19.

The chain recombines TRBV4-1 with TRBJ1-4; no firm D call. V lost 4 bases to trimming and J lost 2 bases, with 8 bases between them. The CDR3 length is 14 residues. Germline CDR1 reads MGHRA; CDR2 reads YSYEKL. In nucleotides, the CDR3 is TGCGCCAGCAGCCCTCCGTTGACTAATGAAAAACTGTTTTTT. Its protein product is CASSPPLTNEKLFF.

The rearrangement links TRBV5-8 to TRBJ2-3; TRBD2 matches 11 bases. Germline loops: CDR1 SGHTS, CDR2 YDEGEE. This CDR3 is 17 amino acids long. With 3 bases clipped from V and 5 bases from J, the junction kept 11 bases outside the gene matches. CDR3 sequence: CASSSPFGTSGVDTQYF. In nucleotides, the CDR3 is TGTGCCAGCAGCTCACCCTTCGGGACTAGCGGAGTAGATACGCAGTATTTT. The full variable domain, its missing parts supplied by reference TRBV5-8 and TRBJ2-3, is EAGVTQSPTHLIKTRGQQATLRCSPISGHTSVYWYQQALGLGLQFLLWYDEGEERNRGNFPPRFSGRQFPNYSSELNVNALELEDSALYLCASSSPFGTSGVDTQYFGPGTRLTVL.